The rows below give T cell receptor beta chains drawn from one sample of a study of response to subunit inactivated influenza vaccine. TCRdb re-analysed the RT-PCR reads in MiXCR, keeping a single row per CDR3 protein. The sample holds fewer than 200,000 distinct CDR3 sequences; about 9% are singletons and the top ten take roughly 11%. The sequences come from non-naive T cells sorted from PBMCs, collected on the day of vaccination. These receptors all come from a man in his forties or fifties who received an inactivated influenza vaccine. Both conserved end residues are part of each CDR3. Each record gives: J gene, D gene, V gene, CDR3 protein. A D gene is named only where the DNA matches it firmly.

j_call: TRBJ1-1
d_call: .
v_call: TRBV5-1
cdr3_aa: CASSLDQRSEAFF

j_call: TRBJ2-3
d_call: TRBD1
v_call: TRBV5-1
cdr3_aa: CASRQGQGSTDTQYF

j_call: TRBJ2-2
d_call: .
v_call: TRBV7-9
cdr3_aa: CASSLLITGELFF

j_call: TRBJ1-5
d_call: .
v_call: TRBV10-3
cdr3_aa: CAISPGGNQPQHF

j_call: TRBJ2-7
d_call: TRBD2
v_call: TRBV4-3
cdr3_aa: CASSPRLAGLSSYEQYF

j_call: TRBJ2-7
d_call: .
v_call: TRBV28
cdr3_aa: CASSSWTPPKYEQYF

j_call: TRBJ2-5
d_call: TRBD2
v_call: TRBV5-8
cdr3_aa: CASSLGTSGTGETQYF

j_call: TRBJ2-1
d_call: .
v_call: TRBV15
cdr3_aa: CATSRERLAANEQFF

j_call: TRBJ2-7
d_call: TRBD2
v_call: TRBV7-2
cdr3_aa: CASSWRGAGGRNEQYF

j_call: TRBJ2-1
d_call: TRBD2
v_call: TRBV5-5
cdr3_aa: CASSSRRTRGDYNEQFF

j_call: TRBJ1-5
d_call: TRBD1
v_call: TRBV20-1
cdr3_aa: CSARWDRGLVRDQPQHF

j_call: TRBJ2-2
d_call: TRBD2
v_call: TRBV20-1
cdr3_aa: CSAREAGRVTTGELFF

j_call: TRBJ1-1
d_call: TRBD1
v_call: TRBV7-2
cdr3_aa: CASTDLGTGGLEAFF

j_call: TRBJ1-1
d_call: .
v_call: TRBV6-6
cdr3_aa: CASSYSLETEAFF

j_call: TRBJ2-3
d_call: .
v_call: TRBV20-1
cdr3_aa: CSARDWLASSTDTQYF

j_call: TRBJ2-2
d_call: .
v_call: TRBV5-4
cdr3_aa: CASSFGGRRTGELFF

j_call: TRBJ2-5
d_call: TRBD1
v_call: TRBV4-3
cdr3_aa: CASSRWTGGEETQYF

j_call: TRBJ1-4
d_call: TRBD1
v_call: TRBV2
cdr3_aa: CASRGQSSSSEKLFF

j_call: TRBJ1-2
d_call: TRBD1
v_call: TRBV7-2
cdr3_aa: CASSTRTGDVGYTF

j_call: TRBJ2-5
d_call: .
v_call: TRBV7-2
cdr3_aa: CASSRGLGMETQYF

j_call: TRBJ2-2
d_call: .
v_call: TRBV9
cdr3_aa: CASSVGPAYTGELFF

j_call: TRBJ2-2
d_call: TRBD1
v_call: TRBV24-1
cdr3_aa: CATSDSTGANTGELFF

j_call: TRBJ2-1
d_call: .
v_call: TRBV7-9
cdr3_aa: CASSLKGDEQFF

j_call: TRBJ2-2
d_call: .
v_call: TRBV11-2
cdr3_aa: CASSRAPGPGELFF

j_call: TRBJ2-3
d_call: .
v_call: TRBV30
cdr3_aa: CAWSNLADTQYF

j_call: TRBJ1-4
d_call: TRBD1
v_call: TRBV7-9
cdr3_aa: CASSLRGQGDEKLFF

j_call: TRBJ1-2
d_call: .
v_call: TRBV6-5
cdr3_aa: CASSYENSDVYGYTF

j_call: TRBJ2-3
d_call: .
v_call: TRBV18
cdr3_aa: CASSPPIGADTQYF

j_call: TRBJ1-2
d_call: .
v_call: TRBV4-3
cdr3_aa: CASSQDLAAYGYTF

j_call: TRBJ1-2
d_call: .
v_call: TRBV25-1
cdr3_aa: CASSERQERGYTF

j_call: TRBJ2-5
d_call: .
v_call: TRBV29-1
cdr3_aa: CSATLGIETQYF

j_call: TRBJ1-6
d_call: .
v_call: TRBV27
cdr3_aa: CASSYNNSPLHF

j_call: TRBJ2-3
d_call: .
v_call: TRBV4-1
cdr3_aa: CASSQVATRTDTQYF

j_call: TRBJ2-1
d_call: .
v_call: TRBV30
cdr3_aa: CAWSGNYNEQFF

j_call: TRBJ2-5
d_call: .
v_call: TRBV6-1
cdr3_aa: CASSPGVTKETQYF

j_call: TRBJ1-1
d_call: .
v_call: TRBV6-1
cdr3_aa: CASHLSGHVGTEAFF

j_call: TRBJ2-2
d_call: .
v_call: TRBV19
cdr3_aa: CASTPSPGVGNTGELFF

j_call: TRBJ2-7
d_call: .
v_call: TRBV5-1
cdr3_aa: CASSLVAGRDEQYF

j_call: TRBJ2-7
d_call: TRBD2
v_call: TRBV6-1
cdr3_aa: CASLGLAEGSEQYF

j_call: TRBJ1-2
d_call: .
v_call: TRBV6-5
cdr3_aa: CASSYSASQGGKDGYTF

j_call: TRBJ2-1
d_call: .
v_call: TRBV7-3
cdr3_aa: CASSFSGSYNEQFF

j_call: TRBJ2-3
d_call: .
v_call: TRBV5-6
cdr3_aa: CASSPIPGAARKRSLDTQYF

j_call: TRBJ1-4
d_call: .
v_call: TRBV19
cdr3_aa: CASSGGTNEKLFF

j_call: TRBJ1-1
d_call: .
v_call: TRBV29-1
cdr3_aa: CSVEVGGLEAFF

j_call: TRBJ2-1
d_call: .
v_call: TRBV6-1
cdr3_aa: CASSGGGEQFF

j_call: TRBJ1-1
d_call: .
v_call: TRBV20-1
cdr3_aa: CSARDVGVNTEAFF

j_call: TRBJ1-1
d_call: TRBD1
v_call: TRBV7-8
cdr3_aa: CASSLTGGTEAFF

j_call: TRBJ2-6
d_call: .
v_call: TRBV15
cdr3_aa: CATSRDGEVVLSGANVLTF

j_call: TRBJ2-3
d_call: TRBD1
v_call: TRBV28
cdr3_aa: CASSFDRDRGDTDTQYF

j_call: TRBJ2-1
d_call: TRBD2
v_call: TRBV11-1
cdr3_aa: CASSGVGLAGYYLNNEQFF

j_call: TRBJ2-3
d_call: TRBD2
v_call: TRBV5-1
cdr3_aa: CASSLGLAGGPLSTDTQYF

j_call: TRBJ1-1
d_call: .
v_call: TRBV9
cdr3_aa: CASSQTVNTEAFF

j_call: TRBJ1-1
d_call: TRBD1
v_call: TRBV3-1
cdr3_aa: CASSESGGPDTEAFF

j_call: TRBJ1-1
d_call: .
v_call: TRBV28
cdr3_aa: CASSLPGRGTTLKIEAFF